This TCR beta chain was observed in a study of human T cells and chemical hapten exposure. At the level of the study: Diphenylcyclopropenone doses were given weekly to the scalps of patients across the roughly 22-week study.

The study, taken as a whole, reports: Sensitizing to DPC left TCRs with a frequency above 1 in 1000 unaltered. The immune response of these alopecia patients might not match healthy individuals'.

A note on this clonotype: Its antigen is still unknown.

In TCRdb, the RACE reads were re-called with MiXCR into one record per CDR3 protein. The profile shows nearly 350,000 distinct CDR3 sequences, about 7% of them singletons. As to time point: patch test 1, 2 weeks after DPC sensitization. Stated treatment: therapeutic diphenylcyclopropenone sensitization with weekly scalp DPC. V trimming: 5 bases; J trimming: 8 bases; junction bases outside the gene matches: 10. The CDR3 is 15 residues long. Looked up from germline, CDR1 is SGHTA and CDR2 is FQGTGA. The chain links TRBV7-3 to TRBJ1-2, with TRBD1 matching 11 bases. This sequence was found in a woman aged 18-29 years with alopecia areata. Some clones in this sample may be carry-over from other donors' samples. Source: whole blood, taken in connection with sensitization to the hapten diphenylcyclopropenone (DPC). This CDR3 reads CASSKNPGTGGGYTF. CDR3 in DNA: TGTGCCAGCAGCAAAAACCCGGGGACAGGGGGAGGCTACACCTTC.